What follows describes a single TCR beta chain. The data belong to a study of blood T cell repertoires in COVID-19. Original handling: Reference gene primer amplification gave estimated nucleated cell counts. Here immunoSEQ multiplex PCR was the method, and the copy in TCRdb shows in-frame clones only, minus some. V and J calls and clone size are as listed in that table; D and trimming were resolved from the DNA. Altogether over 200,000 clones are present, 75% to 90% being singletons, with the ten largest covering about 5%. The sequenced material came from peripheral blood. The receptor's source is a human donor in a cohort sampled during active COVID-19.

CDR3: CASSYATSGFTDTQYF. The CDR3 nucleotides are TGTGCCAGCAGTTACGCGACTAGCGGGTTTACAGATACGCAGTATTTT. The genes are TRBV6-5 and TRBJ2-3, with 10 nucleotides matching TRBD2. The germline gives CDR1 MNHEY, CDR2 SVGAGI. This CDR3 spans 16 amino acids. Trimming at V came to 2 bases and at J to 3 bases, leaving 5 bases not matched to a gene.